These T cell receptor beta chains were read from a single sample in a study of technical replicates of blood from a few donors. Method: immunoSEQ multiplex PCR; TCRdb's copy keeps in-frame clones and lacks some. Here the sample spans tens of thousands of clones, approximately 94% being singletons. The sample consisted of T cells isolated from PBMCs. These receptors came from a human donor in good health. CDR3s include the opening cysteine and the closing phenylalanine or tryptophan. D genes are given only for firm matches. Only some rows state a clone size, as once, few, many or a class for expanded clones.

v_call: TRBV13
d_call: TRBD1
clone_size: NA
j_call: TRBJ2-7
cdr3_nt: TGTGCCAGCAGCTCCTACAGGGGGCAGAGCTACGAGCAGTACTTC
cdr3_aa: CASSSYRGQSYEQYF

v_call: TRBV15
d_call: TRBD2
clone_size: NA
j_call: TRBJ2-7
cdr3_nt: TGTGCCACCAGCAGGGCGGGAGGGGGGCACCACGAGCAGTACTTC
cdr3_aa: CATSRAGGGHHEQYF

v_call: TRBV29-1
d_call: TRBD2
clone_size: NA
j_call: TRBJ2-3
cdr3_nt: TGCAGCGTAAGCGGGAGGGGAGATACGCAGTATTTT
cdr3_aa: CSVSGRGDTQYF

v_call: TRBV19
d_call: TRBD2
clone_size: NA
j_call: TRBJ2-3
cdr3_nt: TGTGCCAGTAGTCGAAAAGGTCGGGGGGGCGATGATACGCAGTATTTT
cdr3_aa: CASSRKGRGGDDTQYF

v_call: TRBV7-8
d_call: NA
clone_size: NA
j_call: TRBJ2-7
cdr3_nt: TGTGCCAGCAGCTTGAACCCCGACACTTCCTACGAGCAGTACTTC
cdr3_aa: CASSLNPDTSYEQYF

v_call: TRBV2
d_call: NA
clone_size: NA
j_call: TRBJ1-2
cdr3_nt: TGTGCCAGCAGTGACTCTACAGGCCTCGGGGGCTACACCTTC
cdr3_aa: CASSDSTGLGGYTF

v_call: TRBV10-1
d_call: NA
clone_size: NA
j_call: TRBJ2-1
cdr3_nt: TGCGCCAGCAGTTGGACAGCCTACAATGAGCAGTTCTTC
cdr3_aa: CASSWTAYNEQFF

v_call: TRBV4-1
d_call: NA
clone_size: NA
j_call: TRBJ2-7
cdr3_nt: TGCGCCAGCAGCCAAGCAGACAGGTGGTACGAGCAGTACTTC
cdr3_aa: CASSQADRWYEQYF

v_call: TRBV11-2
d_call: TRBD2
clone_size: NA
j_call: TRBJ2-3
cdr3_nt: TGTGCCAGCAGCCCCGGACTAGCGGGGGGCACGATCACAGATACGCAGTATTTT
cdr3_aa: CASSPGLAGGTITDTQYF

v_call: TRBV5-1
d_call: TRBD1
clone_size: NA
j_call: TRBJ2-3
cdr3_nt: TGCGCCAGCAGCATCCGGGACAGGAACACAGATACGCAGTATTTT
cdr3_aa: CASSIRDRNTDTQYF

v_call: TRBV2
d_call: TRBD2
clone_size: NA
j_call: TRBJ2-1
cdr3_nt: TGTGCCAGTGGGGGAGGGTTCCTATACAATGAGCAGTTCTTC
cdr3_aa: CASGGGFLYNEQFF

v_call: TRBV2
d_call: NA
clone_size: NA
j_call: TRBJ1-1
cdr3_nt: TGTGCCAGCAGAAGGACAGTCGGGTCTGAAGCTTTCTTT
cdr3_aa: CASRRTVGSEAFF

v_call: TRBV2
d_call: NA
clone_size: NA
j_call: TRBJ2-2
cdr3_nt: TGTGCCAGCATGAGGACGGGTGGAGCGGGTCGGGTCACCGGGGAGCTGTTTTTT
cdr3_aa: CASMRTGGAGRVTGELFF

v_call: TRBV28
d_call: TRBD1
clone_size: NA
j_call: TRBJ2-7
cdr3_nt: TGTGCCAGCAGTTTCTTAGGGACAGACGACTACGAGCAGTACTTC
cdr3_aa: CASSFLGTDDYEQYF

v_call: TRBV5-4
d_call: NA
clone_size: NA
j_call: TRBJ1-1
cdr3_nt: TGTGCCAGCAGCTTAATTGACATGAACACTGAAGCTTTCTTT
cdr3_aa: CASSLIDMNTEAFF

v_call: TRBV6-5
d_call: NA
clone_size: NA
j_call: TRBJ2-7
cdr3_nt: TGTGCCAGCAGTTCGACAAGCTCCTACGAGCAGTACTTC
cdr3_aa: CASSSTSSYEQYF

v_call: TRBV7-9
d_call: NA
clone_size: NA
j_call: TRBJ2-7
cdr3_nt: TGTGCCAGCAGCTTAGAGGGGTCCCCCAGCTCCTACGAGCAGTACTTC
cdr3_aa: CASSLEGSPSSYEQYF

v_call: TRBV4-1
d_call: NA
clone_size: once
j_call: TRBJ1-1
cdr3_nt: TGCGCCAGCCGTAAAGAGGGCCCAAACACTGAAGCTTTCTTT
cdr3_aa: CASRKEGPNTEAFF

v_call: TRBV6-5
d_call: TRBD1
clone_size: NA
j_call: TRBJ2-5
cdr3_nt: TGTGCCAGCAGTCGGACAGGGGGCCAGACCCAGTACTTC
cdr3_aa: CASSRTGGQTQYF

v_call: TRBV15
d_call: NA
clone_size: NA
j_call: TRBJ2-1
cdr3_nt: TGTGCCACCAGCACCCTCGGGAGCGTGGGGCAGTTCTTC
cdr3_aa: CATSTLGSVGQFF

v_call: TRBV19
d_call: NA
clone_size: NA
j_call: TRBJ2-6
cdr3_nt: TGTGCCAGTAGTGCACCAAGGAGCTCTGGGGCCAACGTCCTGACTTTC
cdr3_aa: CASSAPRSSGANVLTF

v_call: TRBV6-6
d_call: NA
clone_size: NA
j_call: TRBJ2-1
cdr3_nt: TGTGCCAGCATCAGGGGGGATGAGCAGTTCTTC
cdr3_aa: CASIRGDEQFF

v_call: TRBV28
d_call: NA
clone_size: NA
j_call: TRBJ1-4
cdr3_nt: TGTGCCAGCAGTTTGCGGGGAAGACTGTTTTTT
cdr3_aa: CASSLRGRLFF

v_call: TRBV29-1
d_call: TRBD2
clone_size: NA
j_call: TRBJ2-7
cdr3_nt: TGCAGCGTTGTTGTCGGGGGGGCAGACGAGCAGTACTTC
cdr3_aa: CSVVVGGADEQYF

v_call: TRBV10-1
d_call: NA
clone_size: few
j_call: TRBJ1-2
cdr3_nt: TGCGCCAGCAGTGAGTCGTCACGGAACTATGGCTACACCTTC
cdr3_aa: CASSESSRNYGYTF

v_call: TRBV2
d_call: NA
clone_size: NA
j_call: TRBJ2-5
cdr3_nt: TGTGCCAGCATTATAGAGGCAGCCCAAGAGACCCAGTACTTC
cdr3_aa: CASIIEAAQETQYF

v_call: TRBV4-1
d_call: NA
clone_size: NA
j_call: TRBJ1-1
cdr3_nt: TGCGCCAGCAGCCGACCCGATTTGCTAGGGGGTAACACTGAAGCTTTCTTT
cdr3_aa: CASSRPDLLGGNTEAFF

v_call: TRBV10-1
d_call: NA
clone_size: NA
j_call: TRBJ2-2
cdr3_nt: TGCGCCAGCAGTGAGCAGGGAAGAAACACCGGGGAGCTGTTTTTT
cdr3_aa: CASSEQGRNTGELFF

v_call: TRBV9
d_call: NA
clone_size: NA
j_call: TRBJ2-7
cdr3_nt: TGTGCCAGCAGCGTAGGTGGACACAGCACCTACGAGCAGTACTTC
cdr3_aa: CASSVGGHSTYEQYF

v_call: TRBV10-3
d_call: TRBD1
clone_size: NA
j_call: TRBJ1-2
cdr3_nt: TGTGCCATCGAGGGGGCGAGCCCTGGCTATGGCTACACCTTC
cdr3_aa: CAIEGASPGYGYTF

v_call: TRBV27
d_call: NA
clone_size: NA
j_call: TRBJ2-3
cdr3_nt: TGTGCCAGCAGATCTAGCACAGATACGCAGTATTTT
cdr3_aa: CASRSSTDTQYF

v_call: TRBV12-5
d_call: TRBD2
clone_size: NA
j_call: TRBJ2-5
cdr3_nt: TGTGCTAGTGGTCCCCACCGGGGGGCCCAGTACTTC
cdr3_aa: CASGPHRGAQYF

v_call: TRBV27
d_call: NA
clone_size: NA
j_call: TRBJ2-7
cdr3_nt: TGTGCCAGCAAGGAAAACGGGATGTACGAGCAGTACTTC
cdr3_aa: CASKENGMYEQYF

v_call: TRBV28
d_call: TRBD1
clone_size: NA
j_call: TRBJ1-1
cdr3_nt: TGTGCCAGCAGTTTAACTGGCAGGGGGGACACTGAAGCTTTCTTT
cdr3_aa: CASSLTGRGDTEAFF

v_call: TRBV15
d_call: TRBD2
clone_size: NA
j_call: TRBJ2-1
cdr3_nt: TGTGCCACCAGCACGGAAAGCGGGGGCTACAATGAGCAGTTCTTC
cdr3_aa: CATSTESGGYNEQFF

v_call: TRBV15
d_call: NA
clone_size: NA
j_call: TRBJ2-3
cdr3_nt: TGTGCCACCAGCAGCCTCTCGAGGGCCACAGATACGCAGTATTTT
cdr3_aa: CATSSLSRATDTQYF

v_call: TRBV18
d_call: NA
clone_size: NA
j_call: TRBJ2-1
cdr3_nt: TGTGCCAGCTCACCCGGCCTTGGACAGAAAGACAATGAGCAGTTCTTC
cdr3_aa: CASSPGLGQKDNEQFF

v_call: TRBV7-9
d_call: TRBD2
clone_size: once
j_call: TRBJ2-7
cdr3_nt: TGTGCCAGCAGCCCTAACCGACAGCGGGAGAACTACGAGCAGTACTTC
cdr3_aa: CASSPNRQRENYEQYF

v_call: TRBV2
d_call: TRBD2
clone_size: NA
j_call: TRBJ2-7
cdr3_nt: TGTGCCAGCAGAAGGCTGGCGGGAGGGCCTTACGGGGGTGGCGAGCAGTACTTC
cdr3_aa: CASRRLAGGPYGGGEQYF

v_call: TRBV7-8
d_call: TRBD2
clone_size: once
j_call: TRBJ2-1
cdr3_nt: TGTGCCAGCAGTCCAAGGTTAGCGGGGGCCACGTACAATGAGCAGTTCTTC
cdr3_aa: CASSPRLAGATYNEQFF

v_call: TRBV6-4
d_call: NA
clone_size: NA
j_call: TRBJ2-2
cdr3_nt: TGTGCCAGCAGTGACTCGACAGGGAACACCGGGGAGCTGTTTTTT
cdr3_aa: CASSDSTGNTGELFF

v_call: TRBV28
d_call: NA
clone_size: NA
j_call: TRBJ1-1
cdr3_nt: TGTGCCAGCCTCGGGGAGAAGCTGGCTTTCTTT
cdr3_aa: CASLGEKLAFF

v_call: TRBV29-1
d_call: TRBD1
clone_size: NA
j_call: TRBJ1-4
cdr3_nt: TGCAGCGCCGGGACAGGGAATGAAAAACTGTTTTTT
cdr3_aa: CSAGTGNEKLFF

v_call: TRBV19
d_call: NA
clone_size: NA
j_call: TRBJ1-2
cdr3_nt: TGTGCCAGTAGTACCCTAGGAGGGGTGGGCTATGGCTACACCTTC
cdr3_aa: CASSTLGGVGYGYTF

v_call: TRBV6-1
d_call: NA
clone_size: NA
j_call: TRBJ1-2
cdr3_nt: TGTGCCCAGCAGTTTTTCTCCAGGGGCTATGGCTACACCTTC
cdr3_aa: CAQQFFSRGYGYTF

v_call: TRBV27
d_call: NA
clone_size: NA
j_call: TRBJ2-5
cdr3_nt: TGTGCCAGCAAGGCGGGACAGAGAGAGACCCAGTACTTC
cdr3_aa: CASKAGQRETQYF

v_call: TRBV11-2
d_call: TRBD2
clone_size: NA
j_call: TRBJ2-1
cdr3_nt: TGTGCCAGCAGCACCACTAGCGGGAGGTGGAATGAGCAGTTCTTC
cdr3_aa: CASSTTSGRWNEQFF

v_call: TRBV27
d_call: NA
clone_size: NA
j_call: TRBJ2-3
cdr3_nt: TGTGCCAGCACCAATAGAGGGTATAGCACAGATACGCAGTATTTT
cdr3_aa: CASTNRGYSTDTQYF

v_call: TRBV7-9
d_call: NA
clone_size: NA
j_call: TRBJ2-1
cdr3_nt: TGTGCCAGCAGGGATGCGGACTTTTCCTACAATGAGCAGTTCTTC
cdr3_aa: CASRDADFSYNEQFF

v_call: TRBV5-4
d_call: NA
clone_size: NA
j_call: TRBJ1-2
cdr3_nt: TGTGCCAGCAGCCTGGTAGAGAACTATGGCTACACCTTC
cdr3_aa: CASSLVENYGYTF

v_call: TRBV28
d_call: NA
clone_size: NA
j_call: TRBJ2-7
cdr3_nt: TGTGCCATGTCCAGCAGGGGAGACGAGCAGTACTTC
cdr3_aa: CAMSSRGDEQYF

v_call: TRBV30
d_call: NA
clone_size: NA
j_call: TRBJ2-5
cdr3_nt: TGTGCCTGGACCAGGGGACCCTCTCAAGAGACCCAGTACTTC
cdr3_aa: CAWTRGPSQETQYF

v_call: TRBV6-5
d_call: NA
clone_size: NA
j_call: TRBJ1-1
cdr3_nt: TGTGCCAGCAGTTACATGAAGGGGACTGAAGCTTTCTTT
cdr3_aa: CASSYMKGTEAFF

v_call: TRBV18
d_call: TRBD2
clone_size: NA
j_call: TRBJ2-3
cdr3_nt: TGTGCCAGCTCACCTGGGACTAGCGGGAGCGGAAAGGATACGCAGTATTTT
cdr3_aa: CASSPGTSGSGKDTQYF

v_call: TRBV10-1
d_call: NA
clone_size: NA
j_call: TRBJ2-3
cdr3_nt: TGCGCCAGCAGTGAGTCCTCCCATACGCAGTATTTT
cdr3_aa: CASSESSHTQYF

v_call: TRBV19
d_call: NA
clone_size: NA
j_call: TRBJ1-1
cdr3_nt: TGTGCCAGTTCCAACGACAGGAACACTGAAGCTTTCTTT
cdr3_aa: CASSNDRNTEAFF